These T cell receptor beta chains were read from a single sample in a study of blood T cell repertoires in COVID-19. Produced via immunoSEQ multiplex PCR; TCRdb's table is partial and in-frame only. The sample carries some 510,000 clones, roughly 90% recorded once. The source material was PBMCs or T cells enriched from blood (not recorded which). The receptor set was obtained from a woman aged 40-49 years who had recovered from COVID-19. CDR3s include the opening cysteine and the closing phenylalanine or tryptophan. D genes are given only for firm matches. Size tells how often a clone was seen (once, few, many) or the class of an expanded clone, and some rows leave it out.

d_gene	j_gene	v_gene	abundance	CDR3aa	CDR3nt
TRBD2	TRBJ2-3	TRBV9	-	CASSVGGREGLKDTQYF	TGTGCCAGCAGCGTAGGCGGGCGGGAGGGCCTCAAAGATACGCAGTATTTT
TRBD1	TRBJ1-6	TRBV7-9	few	CASSDTNRGRNSPLHF	TGTGCCAGCAGCGATACGAACAGGGGGCGAAATTCACCCCTCCACTTT
TRBD1	TRBJ2-7	TRBV15	-	CATSRGGTGTHEQYF	TGTGCCACCAGCAGAGGGGGGACAGGGACTCACGAGCAGTACTTC
-	TRBJ2-3	TRBV5-1	-	CASTYTGPTSTDTQYF	TGCGCCAGCACCTATACAGGGCCTACTAGCACAGATACGCAGTATTTT
TRBD1	TRBJ1-3	TRBV4-2	-	CASSATAGQEISGNTIYF	TGTGCCAGCAGCGCTACAGCGGGACAGGAGATCTCTGGAAACACCATATATTTT
-	TRBJ2-1	TRBV6-5	-	CASKFDTAIYNEQFF	TGTGCCAGCAAATTCGACACCGCAATCTACAATGAGCAGTTCTTC
-	TRBJ2-2	TRBV24-1	-	CATSDQRLGTGELFF	TGTGCCACCAGTGATCAGCGGTTAGGCACCGGGGAGCTGTTTTTT
-	TRBJ1-2	TRBV19	-	CASSNSGLNYGYTF	TGTGCCAGTAGTAATTCGGGGTTGAACTATGGCTACACCTTC
-	TRBJ1-5	TRBV16	-	CASSQSEPSGQPQHF	TGTGCCAGCAGCCAATCTGAACCTTCGGGTCAGCCCCAGCATTTT
-	TRBJ2-1	TRBV18	-	CASSPATSSIGYNEQFF	TGTGCCAGCTCACCGGCCACATCTAGCATCGGCTACAATGAGCAGTTCTTC
TRBD2	TRBJ2-3	TRBV24-1	-	CATSDLSTLAGGRDTQYF	TGTGCCACCAGTGATTTGAGTACGCTAGCGGGAGGGCGAGATACGCAGTATTTT
TRBD1	TRBJ1-1	TRBV18	-	CASSPTTGVGTEAFF	TGTGCCAGCTCACCGACTACAGGGGTGGGCACTGAAGCTTTCTTT
-	TRBJ1-1	TRBV7-9	-	CASSPNLVEQGSTEAFF	TGTGCCAGCAGCCCGAATCTCGTTGAACAGGGATCGACTGAAGCTTTCTTT
TRBD1	TRBJ2-7	TRBV9	-	CASSVGGTGYNEQYF	TGTGCCAGCAGCGTAGGAGGGACAGGGTACAACGAGCAGTACTTC
TRBD2	TRBJ2-3	TRBV7-9	-	CASSVSPGLAVLSTDTQYF	TGTGCCAGCAGCGTCTCACCGGGACTAGCAGTCTTAAGCACAGATACGCAGTATTTT
-	TRBJ2-1	TRBV7-7	-	CASSFGASSYNEQFF	TGTGCTAGCAGCTTCGGTGCATCTTCATACAATGAGCAGTTCTTC
TRBD1	TRBJ1-5	TRBV6-5	-	CASSSRQGNQPQHF	TGTGCCAGCAGTTCGAGACAGGGGAATCAGCCCCAGCATTTT
-	TRBJ2-1	TRBV5-1	once	CASSQGQPSNEQFF	TGCGCCAGCAGCCAAGGACAGCCGTCCAATGAGCAGTTCTTC
-	TRBJ1-4	TRBV5-1	-	CASSLGGVRNEKLFF	TGCGCCAGCAGCTTGGGGGGCGTTAGAAATGAAAAACTGTTTTTT
TRBD1	TRBJ2-7	TRBV19	-	CASTPTGVGPTYEQYF	TGTGCCAGTACCCCGACAGGGGTTGGACCGACCTACGAGCAGTACTTC
-	TRBJ1-2	TRBV7-8	-	CASSLRTPTYGYTF	TGTGCCAGCAGCCTTCGTACTCCAACCTATGGCTACACCTTC
TRBD1	TRBJ1-1	TRBV10-3	few	CAISGGQGARTEAFF	TGTGCCATCAGTGGCGGACAGGGGGCGCGAACTGAAGCTTTCTTT
-	TRBJ2-2	TRBV14	-	CASSQAPGRELFF	TGTGCCAGCAGCCAAGCGCCAGGCAGGGAGCTGTTTTTT
-	TRBJ2-1	TRBV5-1	-	CASSLATVGREDNEQFF	TGCGCCAGCAGCTTGGCGACGGTGGGCAGGGAGGACAATGAGCAGTTCTTC
TRBD1	TRBJ2-3	TRBV20-1	-	CSASGDRGTSTDTQYF	TGCAGTGCTAGTGGGGACAGGGGCACGAGCACAGATACGCAGTATTTT
-	TRBJ2-3	TRBV4-2	-	CASSQRNGRQYF	TGTGCCAGCAGCCAACGAAACGGTAGGCAGTATTTT
-	TRBJ2-1	TRBV2	-	CASRDTTYNEQFF	TGTGCCAGCAGGGACACCACCTACAATGAGCAGTTCTTC
-	TRBJ2-3	TRBV11-2	-	CASSLQVTDTQYF	TGTGCCAGCAGCTTACAGGTCACAGATACGCAGTATTTT
-	TRBJ1-1	TRBV7-9	-	CASSRGEQVTEAFF	TGTGCCAGCAGCCGCGGGGAGCAAGTCACTGAAGCTTTCTTT
-	TRBJ2-3	TRBV25-1	-	CASLYATGDTQYF	TGTGCCAGCCTCTACGCAACGGGGGATACGCAGTATTTT
-	TRBJ2-1	TRBV7-9	-	CASSFGRGILYEQFF	TGTGCCAGCAGCTTTGGCAGGGGCATACTTTATGAGCAGTTCTTC
-	TRBJ1-1	TRBV12-3/TRBV12-4	-	CASSSQVNTEAFF	TGTGCCAGCAGTTCACAGGTGAACACTGAAGCTTTCTTT
TRBD1	TRBJ1-2	TRBV7-6	-	CASSLGGHRDRRPSYTF	TGTGCCAGCAGCTTAGGGGGCCACCGGGACAGGAGGCCTAGCTACACCTTC
-	TRBJ2-7	TRBV29-1	-	CSVRTDFYEQYF	TGCAGCGTTCGGACAGACTTTTACGAGCAGTACTTC
TRBD1	TRBJ1-3	TRBV6-5	once	CASRKTGAGNTIYF	TGTGCCAGCAGGAAGACAGGGGCAGGAAACACCATATATTTT
-	TRBJ1-2	TRBV19	-	CASSPGFTYNYGYTF	TGTGCCAGTAGTCCAGGATTCACTTATAACTATGGCTACACCTTC
-	TRBJ1-5	TRBV3-1/TRBV3-2	-	CASSVGTYQPQHF	TGTGCCAGCAGCGTTGGGACATATCAGCCCCAGCATTTT
-	TRBJ2-7	TRBV10-3	-	CATGAGSGSYEQYF	TGTGCCACCGGAGCGGGTTCAGGGTCCTACGAGCAGTACTTC
TRBD2	TRBJ2-5	TRBV20-1	few	CSASSGLAAQETQYF	TGCAGTGCTAGTTCGGGACTAGCTGCACAAGAGACCCAGTACTTC
TRBD1	TRBJ1-1	TRBV5-6	-	CASSPLSSGTGTEAFF	TGTGCCAGCAGTCCCCTATCCTCCGGGACAGGGACTGAAGCTTTCTTT
-	TRBJ1-1	TRBV5-5	-	CASSLAPMNTEAFF	TGTGCCAGCAGCTTGGCTCCTATGAACACTGAAGCTTTCTTT
-	TRBJ2-2	TRBV28	-	CASSDFGELFF	TGTGCCAGCAGTGACTTCGGGGAGCTGTTTTTT
TRBD2	TRBJ2-7	TRBV7-9	once	CASSLTGGPFSYEQYF	TGTGCCAGCAGCTTAACGGGAGGCCCTTTTTCCTACGAGCAGTACTTC
-	TRBJ2-7	TRBV5-8	few	CASSSGGGSPPQQYF	TGTGCCAGCAGCAGTGGGGGCGGGAGCCCTCCCCAGCAGTACTTC
-	TRBJ1-1	TRBV25-1	-	CASSEYTVNTEAFF	TGTGCCAGCAGTGAATATACAGTGAACACTGAAGCTTTCTTT
-	TRBJ1-1	TRBV4-3	-	CASSQGGGGWAFF	TGCGCCAGCAGCCAAGGGGGCGGAGGGTGGGCTTTCTTT
TRBD2	TRBJ2-5	TRBV9	-	CASSVASASGDQETQYF	TGTGCCAGCAGCGTAGCTTCGGCTAGCGGAGATCAAGAGACCCAGTACTTC
TRBD2	TRBJ2-1	TRBV10-1	-	CASSPTGTSYNEQFF	TGCGCCAGCAGTCCTACCGGGACTAGCTATAATGAGCAGTTCTTC
-	TRBJ1-1	TRBV3-1/TRBV3-2	-	CASSHPGVGTEAFF	TGTGCCAGCAGCCACCCTGGAGTGGGCACTGAAGCTTTCTTT
TRBD2	TRBJ2-1	TRBV4-2	-	CASSQDASGRNEQFF	TGTGCCAGCAGCCAAGATGCTAGCGGACGGAATGAGCAGTTCTTC
-	TRBJ2-1	TRBV4-1	once	CASSQMRDSLSYNEQFF	TGCGCCAGCAGCCAAATGCGGGACTCGCTCTCCTACAATGAGCAGTTCTTC
-	TRBJ2-7	TRBV7-9	few	CASSARTTDEQYF	TGTGCCAGCAGCGCCCGGACTACCGACGAGCAGTACTTC
TRBD1	TRBJ2-6	TRBV29-1	-	CSVGAGTGSNVLTF	TGCAGCGTTGGGGCGGGGACAGGGAGTAACGTCCTGACTTTC
-	TRBJ1-1	TRBV6-5	-	CASRVGVTNTEAFF	TGTGCCAGCCGGGTCGGGGTAACGAACACTGAAGCTTTCTTT
-	TRBJ2-7	TRBV11-3	few	CASSLAGAYEQYF	TGTGCCAGCAGCTTAGCCGGGGCCTACGAGCAGTACTTC
-	TRBJ2-5	TRBV6-5	-	CAPPGQYQETQYF	TGTGCCCCCCCCGGACAGTACCAAGAGACCCAGTACTTC
TRBD1	TRBJ2-7	TRBV4-1	-	CASSGGNMPYEQYF	TGCGCCAGCTCAGGGGGAAACATGCCCTACGAGCAGTACTTC
-	TRBJ1-4	TRBV4-3	once	CASSQTGVQAEKLFF	TGCGCCAGCAGCCAGACCGGCGTGCAGGCCGAAAAACTGTTTTTT
-	TRBJ1-1	TRBV27	once	CASSPAEALNTEAFF	TGTGCCAGCAGTCCCGCGGAGGCTTTGAACACTGAAGCTTTCTTT
-	TRBJ1-2	TRBV20-1	few	CSASPLVPDYGYTF	TGCAGTGCTAGTCCTCTTGTCCCGGACTATGGCTACACCTTC